This passage covers 4 T cell receptor beta chains from one sample sequenced in a study of cytotoxic CD8 clonotypes in ibrutinib-treated CLL. Sequencing was performed with immunoSEQ multiplex PCR; in TCRdb, only in-frame clones are kept and a portion is missing. This sample has 160,000 or so clones, with roughly four fifths found just once. This specimen consisted of PBMCs, obtained after 12 months of ibrutinib treatment. The origin of the receptors is a human donor with chronic lymphocytic leukemia.

The chain couples TRBV7-2 to TRBJ2-3; 13 nucleotides align to TRBD2. Germline V gene sequence: CDR1 SGHTA, CDR2 FQGNSA. The ends lost 5 bases at V and 4 bases at J; junction bases unmatched: 6. The CDR3 contains 16 residues. Here the CDR3 reads CASSPGLAGAADTQYF. CDR3 nucleotide sequence: TGTGCCAGCAGCCCCGGACTAGCGGGAGCGGCAGATACGCAGTATTTT.

The sample holds a few counts of this clone. J is TRBJ1-1 and V is TRBV5-1; perhaps TRBD1 as D (5 bases). This CDR3 region has 14 residues. Germline-derived CDR1 and CDR2 are SGHRS and YFSETQ. With 7 bases removed from V and 1 base from J, the gap between germline ends came to 14 bases. CDR3 sequence (DNA): TGCGCCAGCGGGTCCGGGGGTCCGAACACTGAAGCTTTCTTT. Translating it yields CASGSGGPNTEAFF.

This chain connects TRBV7-9 to TRBJ2-7; D is perhaps TRBD2 (6 bases). Germline V CDR1 and CDR2: SEHNR, FQNEAQ (reference sequence). The CDR3 runs to 15 residues. The ends were cut back, 5 bases at V and 5 bases at J, with 19 bases in the middle. The CDR3 DNA follows: TGTGCCAGCAGCACCCGGGGGTACGAGAAGCACGAGCAGTACTTC. It encodes CASSTRGYEKHEQYF.

V usage is TRBV7-2 and J usage is TRBJ2-1; TRBD1 matches at 11 bases. The CDR3 contains 14 residues. J gave up 14 bases and V 0 bases, and 6 bases lay outside the gene matches. Looked up from germline, CDR1 is SGHTA and CDR2 is FQGNSA. DNA of the CDR3: TGTGCCAGCAGCTTAGCGCCCGGACAGGGGGCAAAGTTCTTC. It yields the protein CASSLAPGQGAKFF.